Reported below is one T cell receptor beta chain. Its matching antigen is unknown. Profiled with immunoSEQ multiplex PCR; TCRdb holds only in-frame clones, not every one. The profile shows 440,000 or so clones, less than 95% of them singletons. This CDR3 region has 12 residues. CDR1 is MDHEN, CDR2 SYDVKM, per germline. V was trimmed by 8 bases and J by 7 bases, leaving 11 bases between them. This specimen comes from a study of Ad26.COV2.S vaccination and SARS-CoV-2 variants. As for the study in general: By the intramuscular route, Ad26.COV2.S was given once, or twice 56 days apart. General study results and limits: TCR breadth and depth estimates may have understated total T cell responses.

The treatment here: roughly 18 received Ad26.COV2.S at low or high dose, single or two shots; 5 received placebo; per-sample allocation not given. On day 63 after the first injection, vaccine and placebo recipients gave samples. This person who donated was an adult of 18-55 years in Boston. An Ad26 vector that expressed Wuhan-strain SARS-CoV-2 spike constituted the vaccine. This receptor was identified in a person aged 18 to 65 who received the Ad26.COV2.S COVID-19 vaccine or a placebo. The sample consisted of peripheral blood, taken in a trial of Ad26.COV2.S vaccine versus placebo. The chain is built from TRBV28 and TRBJ1-4; no clear D gene. The CDR3 coding sequence is TGTGCCAGCTACCGATGGGGTGAAAAACTGTTTTTT. Encoded protein: CASYRWGEKLFF.